A selection of T cell receptor beta chains follows, all from one sample in a study of blood T cell repertoires in COVID-19. Profiling relied on immunoSEQ multiplex PCR, and the TCRdb table lists in-frame clones only, not all of them. The repertoire has a few hundred thousand clones, 70% to 90% of them found once; the top ten carry approximately 5%. Sequencing was carried out using PBMCs or T cells enriched from blood (not recorded which). All receptors derive from a woman aged 25 to 39 who had recovered from COVID-19. The CDR3 runs from the conserved cysteine through the conserved F or W. The order of the fields is V gene, J gene, clone size, D gene, CDR3 DNA, CDR3 protein. A D gene is named only where the DNA matches it firmly. Some rows have no size entry. The others give once, few or many, or a class for an expanded clone.

V: TRBV14; J: TRBJ1-6; size: -; D: -; DNA: TGTGCCAGCAGCCAAGTTCACGGGGGGCACTCACCCCTCCACTTT; CDR3: CASSQVHGGHSPLHF
V: TRBV4-1; J: TRBJ1-3; size: -; D: -; DNA: TGCGCCAGCAGCCAAGACGAGGCCGTGGAAAGCACCATATATTTT; CDR3: CASSQDEAVESTIYF
V: TRBV7-8; J: TRBJ2-1; size: -; D: TRBD1; DNA: TGTGCCAGCAGCCGTACGACAGGGCTCTCCTACAATGAGCAGTTCTTC; CDR3: CASSRTTGLSYNEQFF
V: TRBV5-5; J: TRBJ1-4; size: -; D: TRBD1; DNA: TGTGCCAGCAGTCATACTGGACAGGCAACTAATGAAAAACTGTTTTTT; CDR3: CASSHTGQATNEKLFF
V: TRBV7-9; J: TRBJ1-2; size: -; D: TRBD1; DNA: TGTGCCAGCAGCTCAAGGACAGGAGGCGGCTACACCTTC; CDR3: CASSSRTGGGYTF
V: TRBV2; J: TRBJ2-5; size: -; D: -; DNA: TGTGCCAGCGCGGGAACGGCAGGGTTTTCAGAGACCCAGTACTTC; CDR3: CASAGTAGFSETQYF
V: TRBV4-2; J: TRBJ2-3; size: -; D: -; DNA: TGTGCCAGCAGTCCGCAGGCAGCCGGGGGAACAGATACGCAGTATTTT; CDR3: CASSPQAAGGTDTQYF
V: TRBV29-1; J: TRBJ1-1; size: -; D: -; DNA: TGCAGCGCGATCGAGCAGGGGATTGAAGCTTTCTTT; CDR3: CSAIEQGIEAFF
V: TRBV7-2; J: TRBJ1-6; size: -; D: -; DNA: TGTGCCAGCAGCTCTAGTCTGGTTTCACCCCTCCACTTT; CDR3: CASSSSLVSPLHF
V: TRBV6-6; J: TRBJ1-5; size: -; D: -; DNA: TGTGCCAGCAGTTACCCGAACAGGAATAGCAATCAGCCCCAGCATTTT; CDR3: CASSYPNRNSNQPQHF
V: TRBV30; J: TRBJ2-7; size: -; D: TRBD1; DNA: TGTGCCTGGAGCAAAACTTTGGGGACAGGAACCTACGAGCAGTACTTC; CDR3: CAWSKTLGTGTYEQYF
V: TRBV15; J: TRBJ1-4; size: -; D: -; DNA: TGTGCCACCAGCAGGACCACGCGGGAAAAACTGTTTTTT; CDR3: CATSRTTREKLFF
V: TRBV30; J: TRBJ1-4; size: -; D: TRBD1; DNA: TGTGCCTGGAGAGGGACAGGGCATGAAAAACTGTTTTTT; CDR3: CAWRGTGHEKLFF
V: TRBV6-5; J: TRBJ1-2; size: -; D: TRBD1; DNA: TGTGCCAGCAGTTACTCGGGACAGCCCTATGGCTACACCTTC; CDR3: CASSYSGQPYGYTF
V: TRBV7-9; J: TRBJ1-2; size: once; D: -; DNA: TGTGCCAGCAGCTTTCTGGGGGGACGCGATAACTATGGCTACACCTTC; CDR3: CASSFLGGRDNYGYTF
V: TRBV5-7; J: TRBJ2-2; size: -; D: TRBD1; DNA: TGTGCCAGCAGCCTCGACAGGGGGCGGAACACCGGGGAGCTGTTTTTT; CDR3: CASSLDRGRNTGELFF
V: TRBV5-6; J: TRBJ1-2; size: -; D: -; DNA: TGTGCCAGCAGCTTGCTGGTGCAGGGGCTTAGGGGCTACACCTTC; CDR3: CASSLLVQGLRGYTF
V: TRBV12-3/TRBV12-4; J: TRBJ2-7; size: -; D: -; DNA: TGTGCCAGCAGGCAAGACAGCTCCTACGAGCAGTACTTC; CDR3: CASRQDSSYEQYF
V: TRBV5-1; J: TRBJ1-1; size: -; D: -; DNA: TGCGCCAGCAGCTTGGGGGTATTGACAGCAGAAGCTTTCTTT; CDR3: CASSLGVLTAEAFF
V: TRBV7-3; J: TRBJ2-2; size: -; D: -; DNA: TGTGCCAGCAGCTTAGACAGGAACACCGGGGAGCTGTTTTTT; CDR3: CASSLDRNTGELFF
V: TRBV15; J: TRBJ2-5; size: -; D: -; DNA: TGTGCCACCAGCACCGGTGTCGTCGAGACCCAGTACTTC; CDR3: CATSTGVVETQYF
V: TRBV4-1; J: TRBJ1-6; size: -; D: -; DNA: TGCGCCAGCAGCCAAGCAGGGTCTAGGGTTTCACCCCTCCACTTT; CDR3: CASSQAGSRVSPLHF
V: TRBV6-5; J: TRBJ1-2; size: -; D: -; DNA: TGTGCCAGCAGTCCCAGGGGAAACTATGGCTACACCTTC; CDR3: CASSPRGNYGYTF
V: TRBV10-3; J: TRBJ1-1; size: -; D: TRBD1; DNA: TGTGCCATCAGTGACGGGACAGGGGCGTACGACACTGAAGCTTTCTTT; CDR3: CAISDGTGAYDTEAFF
V: TRBV2; J: TRBJ2-3; size: -; D: TRBD2; DNA: TGTGCCAGCAGCGGGACTAGCGGGCCGCAGTATTTT; CDR3: CASSGTSGPQYF
V: TRBV5-4; J: TRBJ2-7; size: -; D: -; DNA: TGTGCCAGCAGCCCTGGAGTGGTATCCTACGAGCAGTACTTC; CDR3: CASSPGVVSYEQYF
V: TRBV19; J: TRBJ1-4; size: -; D: TRBD1; DNA: TGTGCCAGTAGTCGGACAGGGTCTAATGAAAAACTGTTTTTT; CDR3: CASSRTGSNEKLFF
V: TRBV15; J: TRBJ1-4; size: -; D: TRBD1; DNA: TGTGCCACTAGCCGGGACAGATTAAATGAAAAACTGTTTTTT; CDR3: CATSRDRLNEKLFF
V: TRBV4-2; J: TRBJ2-1; size: -; D: -; DNA: TGTGCCAGCAGTCCGGGTGGTAATGAGCAGTTCTTC; CDR3: CASSPGGNEQFF
V: TRBV6-2/TRBV6-3; J: TRBJ2-7; size: -; D: -; DNA: TGTGCCAGCAGTTACTCGGGCGTTGGGGGGTACGAGCAGTACTTC; CDR3: CASSYSGVGGYEQYF